This record looks at one TCR beta chain sequence and its context. Its specificity is unknown. This record belongs to a study of cytomegalovirus exposure and HLA in healthy donors. The PCR contained 60 Vbeta and 13 Jbeta primers. Assay: immunoSEQ multiplex PCR; the TCRdb copy retains only in-frame clones and omits some. Of around 100,000 clones detected, less than 80% appear once; the ten largest clones hold 3.5% to 4%. General study results and limits: Association of 16,951 TCR beta sequences with HLA alleles was found at 0.05 false discovery rate in a later analysis.

V lost 2 bases to trimming and J lost 0 bases, with 5 bases between them. Germline V lookup: CDR1 SGHRS, CDR2 YFSETQ. This CDR3 spans 13 amino acids. Sequencing was done on a sample of PBMCs. The chain is built from TRBV5-1 and TRBJ1-2; D uncertain. The source of this sequence is a man between 25 and 39 years old in good health and CMV-seropositive. CDR3: CASSFESNYGYTF. The CDR3 DNA reads as TGCGCCAGCAGCTTCGAGTCTAACTATGGCTACACCTTC. The variable domain in full, with the rest retrieved from reference TRBV5-1 and TRBJ1-2, is KAGVTQTPRYLIKTRGQQVTLSCSPISGHRSVSWYQQTPGQGLQFLFEYFSETQRNKGNFPGRFSGRQFSNSRSEMNVSTLELGDSALYLCASSFESNYGYTFGSGTRLTVV.